This T cell receptor beta chain emerged from a study of shared clonotypes between healthy human individuals. Study-level findings and limits: Sampling was confined to blood; repertoires within tissues likely differ. When compared with the clonotypes that were shared by all four sorted-subset donors, the non-shared clonotypes turned out to have lower generation probabilities.

CDR1 is SGHDT and CDR2 is YYEEEE in the germline V gene. V lost 3 bases, J lost 1 base, and 0 bases stayed unmatched. The CDR3 spans 14 residues. A remark on this clone: Its specificity is unknown.

Repertoires were generated with immunoSEQ multiplex PCR, while TCRdb's copy carries only in-frame clones and drops some. The sample consists of 550,000 to 650,000 clones, approximately 96% of them appearing once. Naivety among CD8 cells was defined by CD45RO negativity and positive CCR7 selection, thereby excluding terminally differentiated effector memory CD45RA+ cells. The sequence derives from a young woman in good health. The chain recombines TRBV5-6 with TRBJ1-3, with 8 bases aligning to TRBD1. The specimen was naive CD8+ T cells sorted from blood. For the CDR3, the DNA is TGTGCCAGCAGCTGGACAGGGTCTGGAAACACCATATATTTT. It codes for CASSWTGSGNTIYF. Together with reference TRBV5-6 and TRBJ1-3, the CDR3 gives the full variable domain: DAGVTQSPTHLIKTRGQQVTLRCSPKSGHDTVSWYQQALGQGPQFIFQYYEEEERQRGNFPDRFSGHQFPNYSSELNVNALLLGDSALYLCASSWTGSGNTIYFGEGSWLTVV.